This T cell receptor (beta chain) was sequenced for a study of control samples from healthy donors and cancer patients. The CDR3 sequence is 13 residues long. From germline, CDR1 is SGHTA and CDR2 FQGTGA. V was pared by 2 bases and J by 8 bases, with 12 bases between. TCRdb's table, derived via immunoSEQ multiplex PCR, lists solely in-frame clones and lacks some. Found here are 150,000 or so clones, just over 85% of them singletons; the top ten hold approximately 1.8%. The TCR originated in a man younger than 35 in good health. V and J are TRBV7-3 and TRBJ1-2; no reliable D call. Material for sequencing was blood. This CDR3 reads CASSLAPEGGYTF. Here the CDR3 DNA reads TGTGCCAGCAGCTTAGCCCCAGAGGGAGGCTACACCTTC.